The clone carrying this T cell receptor beta chain was seen at least ten times. A unique molecular identifier was attached to every TCR cDNA molecule. TCRdb re-derived calls from the 5' RACE reads in MiXCR, one entry per CDR3 protein. In the table there are tens of thousands of distinct CDR3 sequences, less than 9% of which are singletons. Time point reported: sample taken at primary tumor resection. Unsorted whole RNA samples from tumor, nontumor lung or frozen PBMC were sequenced. These data originate in a study of spatial heterogeneity in lung cancer. Study summary: Alpha-chain sequences were consistently detected in smaller numbers than beta-chain sequences.

Trimming took 4 bases from V and 4 from J, leaving 8 bases between them. Germline V CDR1 and CDR2: SGDLS, YYNGEE. There are 12 residues in the CDR3. The sequencing used PBMCs, collected at surgery. The TCR originated in a female donor with early-stage non-small cell lung cancer. J is TRBJ2-5 and V is TRBV9; D uncertain. CDR3 loop: CASSPWGETQYF. The CDR3 nucleotides are TGTGCCAGCAGCCCCTGGGGAGAGACCCAGTACTTC.